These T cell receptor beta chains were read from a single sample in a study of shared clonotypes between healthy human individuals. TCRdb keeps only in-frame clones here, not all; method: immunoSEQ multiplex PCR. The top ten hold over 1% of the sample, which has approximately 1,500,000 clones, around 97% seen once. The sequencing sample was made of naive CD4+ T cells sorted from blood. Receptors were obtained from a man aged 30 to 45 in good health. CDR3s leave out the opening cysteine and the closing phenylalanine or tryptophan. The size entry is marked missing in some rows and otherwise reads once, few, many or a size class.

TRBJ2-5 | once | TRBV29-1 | SVVFAVRETQY
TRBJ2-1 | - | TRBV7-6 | ASSFIRGGLAVEQF
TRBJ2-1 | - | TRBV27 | ASSSHSGNLYNEQF
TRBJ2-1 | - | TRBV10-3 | AIRSDSSYNEQF
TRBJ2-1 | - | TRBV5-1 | ASRGTRVDDEQF
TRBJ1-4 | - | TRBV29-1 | SVEGGQGEKLF
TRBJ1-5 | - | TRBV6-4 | ASSDGRDQPQH
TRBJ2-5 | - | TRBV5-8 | ASSWGPGTGHLETQY
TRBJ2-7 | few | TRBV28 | ASSHSYEQY
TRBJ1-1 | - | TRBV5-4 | ASSFRGSTEAF
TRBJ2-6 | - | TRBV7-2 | ASSLVRGGRASGANVLT
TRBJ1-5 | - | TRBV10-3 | AIHRDLGQPQH
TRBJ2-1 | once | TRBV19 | ASTLQGEQF
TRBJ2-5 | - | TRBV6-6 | ASSRVQQNQETQY
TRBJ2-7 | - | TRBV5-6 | ASSLYRGDRRYYEQY
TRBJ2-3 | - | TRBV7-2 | ASSPFWGGETDTQY
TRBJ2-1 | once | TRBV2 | ASSDFAGLAGAYNEQF
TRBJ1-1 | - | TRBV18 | ASSPPKGVNTEAF
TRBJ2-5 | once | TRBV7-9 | ASSLTLAVGYQETQY
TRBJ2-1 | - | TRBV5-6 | ASSQKQRAAEDFYNEQF
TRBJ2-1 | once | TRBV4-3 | ASSRRTSGRSLDEQF
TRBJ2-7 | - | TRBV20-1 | SVADTYEQY
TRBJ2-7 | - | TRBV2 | ASSLSGRTYEQY
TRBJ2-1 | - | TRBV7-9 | AKGRLVGNEQF
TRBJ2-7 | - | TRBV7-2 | ASSLVGRPSYEQY
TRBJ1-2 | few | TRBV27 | ASSLWGTGNGYT
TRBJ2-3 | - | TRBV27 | ASSSGGSMPDTQY
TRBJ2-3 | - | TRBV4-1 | ASSQADRATSTDTQY
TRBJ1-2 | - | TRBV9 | ASSVAPDSYGYT
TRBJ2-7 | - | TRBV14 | ASSQEGDRDYEQY
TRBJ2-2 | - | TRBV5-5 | ASSPGLATGELF
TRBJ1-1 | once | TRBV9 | ASSSRQGVFTEAF
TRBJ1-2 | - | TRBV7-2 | ASSYPAGGVYGYT
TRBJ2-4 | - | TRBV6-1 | ASSEARAGGAKNIQY
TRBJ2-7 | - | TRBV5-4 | ASSSTLAGYEQY
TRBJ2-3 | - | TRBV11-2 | ASRGLVRRKGADTQY
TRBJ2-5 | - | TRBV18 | ASSPTRTGVQETQY
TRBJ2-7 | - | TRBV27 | ASSPAVGVTYEQY
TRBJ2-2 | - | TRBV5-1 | ASSLEEANTGELF
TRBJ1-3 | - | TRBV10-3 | AISESLGNTIY
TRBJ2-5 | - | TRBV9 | ASSVASAPLQETQY
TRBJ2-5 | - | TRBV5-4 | ASSFGTDQETQY
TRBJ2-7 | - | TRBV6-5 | ASRAQSTMEQY
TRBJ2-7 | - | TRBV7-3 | ASSFGQGDVYEQY
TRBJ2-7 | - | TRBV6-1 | ASRTGPTLYEQY
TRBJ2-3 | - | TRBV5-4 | ASSPMSGGRGEDTQY
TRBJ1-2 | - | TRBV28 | ASSLPPRQGGYT